This T cell receptor (beta chain) came from a study of blood T cell repertoires in COVID-19. Background on the study: The origin of the acute and convalescent COVID-19 samples was the United States, Italy and Spain.

Per the authors' pipeline: Amplification with reference gene primers provided the estimates of nucleated cell counts. Sequencing was performed with immunoSEQ multiplex PCR; in TCRdb, only in-frame clones are kept and a portion is missing. The DNA gave D and trimming, while V, J and clone size come from that table. The sample contains roughly 220,000 clones, 70% to 90% of which appear only once. The receptor's source is a man aged 50-60 years who had recovered from COVID-19. The sample comprised peripheral blood.

The CDR3 DNA reads as TGTGCCAGCAGTTACATAGACAGGGGGCTCTATGGCTACACCTTC. This sequence encodes CASSYIDRGLYGYTF. The chain recombines TRBV27 with TRBJ1-2; TRBD1 aligns across 10 bases. Trimming at V came to 4 bases and at J to 4 bases, leaving 6 bases not matched to a gene. Germline CDR1 is MNHEY and CDR2 is SMNVEV (reference sequence). The CDR3 has 15 residues.